A single T cell receptor beta chain is shown here with its context. The data were produced by immunoSEQ multiplex PCR, yet TCRdb's version contains in-frame clones alone and is incomplete. The sample shows about 150,000 clones, around 87% of them seen only once. The CDR3 is made up of 14 amino acids. V gave up 6 bases and J gave up 0 bases; unmatched junction bases: 1. Germline V gene lookup returns CDR1 SQVTM and CDR2 ANQGSEA. Recruitment covered about two dozen US areas and drew participants whose ages spanned roughly 18 to 100 years. Participants classified as exposed had met a COVID-19 case within 2 weeks before study entry. This entry comes from a study of blood T cell repertoires in COVID-19.

This chain joins TRBV29-1 and TRBJ2-3; 12 nucleotides align to TRBD1. The sample consisted of PBMCs or T cells enriched from blood (not recorded which). This TCR came from a woman between 35 and 50 years old who had been exposed to COVID-19. This CDR3 is CSVGQGASTDTQYF. DNA of the CDR3: TGCAGCGTGGGACAGGGGGCTAGCACAGATACGCAGTATTTT.